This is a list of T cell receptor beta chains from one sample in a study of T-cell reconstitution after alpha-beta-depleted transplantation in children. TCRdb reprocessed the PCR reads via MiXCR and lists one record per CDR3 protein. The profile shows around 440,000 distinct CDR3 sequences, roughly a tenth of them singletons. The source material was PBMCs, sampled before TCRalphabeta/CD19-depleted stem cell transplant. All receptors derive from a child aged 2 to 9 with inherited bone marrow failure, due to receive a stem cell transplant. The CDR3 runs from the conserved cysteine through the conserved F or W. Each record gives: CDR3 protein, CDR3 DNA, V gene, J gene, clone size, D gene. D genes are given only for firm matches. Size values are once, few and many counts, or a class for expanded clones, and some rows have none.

CDR3 protein: CASSLGAGGPHEQFF
CDR3 DNA: TGTGCCAGCAGCTTAGGGGCGGGAGGCCCCCATGAGCAGTTCTTC
V gene: TRBV11-2
J gene: TRBJ2-1
clone size: many
D gene: TRBD2

CDR3 protein: CASSLSGRGSGAFF
CDR3 DNA: TGTGCCAGCAGTTTATCTGGCAGAGGGTCCGGAGCTTTCTTT
V gene: TRBV12-3/TRBV12-4
J gene: TRBJ1-1
clone size: many
D gene: .

CDR3 protein: CASSPLSSYNEQFF
CDR3 DNA: TGTGCCAGCAGTCCTCTAAGCTCCTACAATGAGCAGTTCTTC
V gene: TRBV19
J gene: TRBJ2-1
clone size: many
D gene: .

CDR3 protein: CSVRTAYGYTF
CDR3 DNA: TGCAGCGTTCGGACGGCCTATGGCTACACCTTC
V gene: TRBV29-1
J gene: TRBJ1-2
clone size: many
D gene: .

CDR3 protein: CASSPTRRAGYEQYF
CDR3 DNA: TGCGCCAGCAGCCCCACCCGGCGGGCTGGGTACGAGCAGTACTTC
V gene: TRBV4-3
J gene: TRBJ2-7
clone size: many
D gene: .

CDR3 protein: CASSWANTEAFF
CDR3 DNA: TGTGCCAGCAGTTGGGCGAACACTGAAGCTTTCTTT
V gene: TRBV12-3/TRBV12-4
J gene: TRBJ1-1
clone size: many
D gene: .

CDR3 protein: CASRRAGEDRNSPLHF
CDR3 DNA: TGTGCCAGCAGGAGAGCCGGGGAAGATAGAAATTCACCCCTCCACTTT
V gene: TRBV3-1
J gene: TRBJ1-6
clone size: few
D gene: .

CDR3 protein: CASSLAGGAADIQYF
CDR3 DNA: TGCGCCAGCAGCTTGGCCGGCGGGGCGGCGGACATTCAGTACTTC
V gene: TRBV5-1
J gene: TRBJ2-4
clone size: .
D gene: .

CDR3 protein: CASRDRSTDTQYF
CDR3 DNA: TGTGCCAGCCGGGACAGGTCCACAGATACGCAGTATTTT
V gene: TRBV19
J gene: TRBJ2-3
clone size: .
D gene: TRBD1

CDR3 protein: CASSFGRGGETQYF
CDR3 DNA: TGTGCCAGCAGTTTTGGCCGGGGTGGAGAGACCCAGTACTTC
V gene: TRBV28
J gene: TRBJ2-5
clone size: many
D gene: .

CDR3 protein: CASSLWREGPYNEQFF
CDR3 DNA: TGCGCCAGCAGCTTGTGGCGGGAGGGGCCCTACAATGAGCAGTTCTTC
V gene: TRBV5-1
J gene: TRBJ2-1
clone size: many
D gene: TRBD2

CDR3 protein: CASSLGDRGQETQYF
CDR3 DNA: TGTGCCAGCAGCTTAGGGGACAGGGGCCAAGAGACCCAGTACTTC
V gene: TRBV7-2
J gene: TRBJ2-5
clone size: many
D gene: TRBD1

CDR3 protein: CAWSVRGRYGYTF
CDR3 DNA: TGTGCCTGGAGTGTACGAGGGCGCTACGGCTACACCTTC
V gene: TRBV30
J gene: TRBJ1-2
clone size: many
D gene: .

CDR3 protein: CASSYSPGQITYEQYF
CDR3 DNA: TGTGCCAGCAGTTACTCTCCGGGACAGATCACCTACGAGCAGTACTTC
V gene: TRBV6-2/TRBV6-3
J gene: TRBJ2-7
clone size: many
D gene: TRBD1

CDR3 protein: CASSTQTSGRAYEQYF
CDR3 DNA: TGTGCCAGTAGTACCCAGACTAGCGGGAGGGCCTACGAGCAGTACTTC
V gene: TRBV19
J gene: TRBJ2-7
clone size: .
D gene: TRBD2

CDR3 protein: CASAHGTSRSIDTIYF
CDR3 DNA: TGCGCCAGCGCCCATGGGACATCAAGGTCAATTGACACCATATATTTT
V gene: TRBV4-3
J gene: TRBJ1-3
clone size: many
D gene: .

CDR3 protein: CASSPRDGRKDGYTF
CDR3 DNA: TGCGCCAGCAGCCCCCGCGACGGGCGAAAGGATGGCTACACCTTC
V gene: TRBV4-1
J gene: TRBJ1-2
clone size: many
D gene: .

CDR3 protein: CASSPGDRDIQETQYF
CDR3 DNA: TGTGCCAGCAGTCCTGGGGACCGGGACATTCAAGAGACCCAGTACTTC
V gene: TRBV7-9
J gene: TRBJ2-5
clone size: .
D gene: .

CDR3 protein: CASSQDPPGGEWVYEQYF
CDR3 DNA: TGCGCCAGCAGCCAAGACCCGCCGGGAGGGGAATGGGTCTACGAGCAGTACTTC
V gene: TRBV4-3
J gene: TRBJ2-7
clone size: many
D gene: TRBD2

CDR3 protein: CASSQDPQREGAGELFF
CDR3 DNA: TGCGCCAGCAGCCAAGATCCCCAGCGGGAGGGAGCCGGGGAGCTGTTTTTT
V gene: TRBV4-3
J gene: TRBJ2-2
clone size: few
D gene: TRBD2

CDR3 protein: CASSYPPRAVLSYNEQFF
CDR3 DNA: TGTGCCAGCAGTTACCCCCCCCGAGCGGTACTCTCCTACAATGAGCAGTTCTTC
V gene: TRBV27
J gene: TRBJ2-1
clone size: .
D gene: .

CDR3 protein: CASSQDNGREDTQYF
CDR3 DNA: TGTGCCAGCAGCCAAGATAACGGGAGAGAAGATACGCAGTATTTT
V gene: TRBV4-2
J gene: TRBJ2-3
clone size: many
D gene: .

CDR3 protein: CAISGGTSGRAIYNEQFF
CDR3 DNA: TGTGCCATCAGTGGTGGGACTAGCGGGAGGGCAATCTACAATGAGCAGTTCTTC
V gene: TRBV10-3
J gene: TRBJ2-1
clone size: .
D gene: TRBD2

CDR3 protein: CATSDFTGQGYTGELFF
CDR3 DNA: TGTGCCACCAGTGATTTCACGGGACAGGGATACACCGGGGAGCTGTTTTTT
V gene: TRBV24-1
J gene: TRBJ2-2
clone size: many
D gene: TRBD1